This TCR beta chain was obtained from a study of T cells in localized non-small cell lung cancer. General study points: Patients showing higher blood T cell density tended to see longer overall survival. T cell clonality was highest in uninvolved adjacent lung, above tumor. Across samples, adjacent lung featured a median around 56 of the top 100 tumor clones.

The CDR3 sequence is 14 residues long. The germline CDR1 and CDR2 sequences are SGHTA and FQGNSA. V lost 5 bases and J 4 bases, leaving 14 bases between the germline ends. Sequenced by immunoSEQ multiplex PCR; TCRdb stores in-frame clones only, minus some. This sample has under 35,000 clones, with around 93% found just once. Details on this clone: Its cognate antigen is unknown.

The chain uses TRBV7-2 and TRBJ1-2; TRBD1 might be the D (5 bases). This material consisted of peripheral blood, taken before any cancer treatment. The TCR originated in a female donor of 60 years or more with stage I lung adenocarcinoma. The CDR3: CASSPGRGAYGYTF. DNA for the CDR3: TGTGCCAGCAGCCCAGGAAGGGGCGCCTATGGCTACACCTTC.